The rows below give T cell receptor beta chains drawn from one sample of a study of blood T cell repertoires in COVID-19. The data were produced by immunoSEQ multiplex PCR, yet TCRdb's version contains in-frame clones alone and is incomplete. The table shows about 33,000 clones, with 75% to 90% occurring only once. Material: peripheral blood. The receptors originated from a human donor in a cohort sampled during active COVID-19. CDR3s leave out the opening cysteine and the closing phenylalanine or tryptophan.

>TRBV5-3
ARSLDRAANEKLF
>TRBV11-3
ASSSGHNNEQF
>TRBV2
ASSEALLWAGGRETQY
>TRBV18
ASSPLGTGFDEQY
>TRBV28
ASSLDRNYGYT
>TRBV18
ASSDSGLNYGYT
>TRBV29-1
SVLSGIRRSEQY
>TRBV7-2
ASSLVPSGTGELF
>TRBV19
ASSSTGGWETQY
>TRBV7-3
ASSFQGAGQETQY
>TRBV28
ASSPGTGRWTNEKLF
>TRBV28
ASSLLGQNTGELF
>TRBV30
AWRGHGYT
>TRBV19
ASTSLFYTGELF
>TRBV9
ASSLGSGGQPQH
>TRBV19
ASRPRGGYEQY
>TRBV2
ASGQDINSPLH
>TRBV2
ASSEGAAYEQY
>TRBV28
ASSRTGNTEAF
>TRBV30
AWAIQGVGEQY
>TRBV3-1/TRBV3-2
ASSQGGISYNEQF
>TRBV5-6
ASSAFREYEQY
>TRBV11-2
ASSLESSNSPLH
>TRBV3-1/TRBV3-2
ASSQGGRGGRETQY
>TRBV14
ASSRRDNGYT
>TRBV10-3
AIQGAQDYGYT
>TRBV7-2
ASSTDRARTEAF
>TRBV11-2
ASSGRRTIQETQY
>TRBV11-1
ASSGSGGPQETQY
>TRBV4-1
ASSQDGRGQPQH
>TRBV7-8
ASSNGQGAGEAF
>TRBV12-3/TRBV12-4
ASSFYNYGYT
>TRBV7-3
ASSLDRDHEQY
>TRBV5-1
ASSPGTGGYNEQF
>TRBV27
ASSPTGGSGQPQH
>TRBV7-9
ASSSPQATGANVLT
>TRBV27
ASSGGGSYNEQF
>TRBV30
AWTSGGYAGELF